Detailed here is one T cell receptor beta chain. The immunoSEQ assay amplified TCRB CDR3 from up to 2 ug DNA. Sequencing used immunoSEQ multiplex PCR; TCRdb keeps in-frame clones, though not all of them. The table records 80,000 to 100,000 clones, 75% to 85% of them present only once. This sample is part of a study of glioma-infiltrating T cells after dendritic cell vaccination. Trimming cost V 5 bases and J 5 bases; bases outside gene matches: 10. In germline, CDR1 is SGHVS, CDR2 FNYEAQ. The CDR3 totals 15 residues. The sequence was obtained from a human donor with glioblastoma. The source material was blood, sampled before dendritic cell vaccination. The gene calls are TRBV7-6 and TRBJ2-5, with 8 positions matching TRBD2. The CDR3 here is CASSKVSGGAETQYF. The CDR3 nucleotides are TGTGCCAGCAGCAAGGTTTCGGGAGGGGCGGAGACCCAGTACTTC.